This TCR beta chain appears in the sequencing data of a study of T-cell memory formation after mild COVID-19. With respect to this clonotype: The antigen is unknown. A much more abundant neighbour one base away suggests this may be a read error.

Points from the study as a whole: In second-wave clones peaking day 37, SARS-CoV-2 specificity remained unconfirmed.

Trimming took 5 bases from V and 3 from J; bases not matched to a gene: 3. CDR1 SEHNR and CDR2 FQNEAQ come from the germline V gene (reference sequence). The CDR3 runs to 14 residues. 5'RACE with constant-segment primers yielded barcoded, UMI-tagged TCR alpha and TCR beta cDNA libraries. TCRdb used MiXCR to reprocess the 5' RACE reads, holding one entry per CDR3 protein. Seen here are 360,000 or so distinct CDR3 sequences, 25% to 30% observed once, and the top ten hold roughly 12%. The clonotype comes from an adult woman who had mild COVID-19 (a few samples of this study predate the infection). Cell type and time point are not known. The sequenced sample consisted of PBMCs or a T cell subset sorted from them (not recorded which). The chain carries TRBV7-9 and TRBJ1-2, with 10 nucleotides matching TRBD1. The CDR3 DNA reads TGTGCCAGCAGCCGGGACAGGGGTTACTATGGCTACACCTTC. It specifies CASSRDRGYYGYTF.